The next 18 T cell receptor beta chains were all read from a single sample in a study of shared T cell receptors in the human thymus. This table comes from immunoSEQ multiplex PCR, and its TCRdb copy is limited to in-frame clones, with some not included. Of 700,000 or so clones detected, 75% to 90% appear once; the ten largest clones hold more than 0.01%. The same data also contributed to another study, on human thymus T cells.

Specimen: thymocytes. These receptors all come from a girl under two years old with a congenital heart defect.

Here the CDR3 reads CASSLSVGTSVAYEQYF. The CDR3 DNA sequence: TGTGCCAGCAGCTTAAGTGTAGGGACTAGCGTGGCCTACGAGCAGTACTTC. The V and J genes are TRBV7-9 and TRBJ2-7; 10 bases line up with TRBD2. The ends lost 2 bases at V and 2 bases at J; junction bases unmatched: 9. The CDR3 runs 17 residues. Per the germline V gene, CDR1 is SEHNR and CDR2 is FQNEAQ (reference sequence).

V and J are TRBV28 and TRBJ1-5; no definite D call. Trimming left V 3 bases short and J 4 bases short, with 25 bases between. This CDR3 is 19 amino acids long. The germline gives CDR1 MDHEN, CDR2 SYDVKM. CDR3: CASSFVPRGWKRVNQPQHF. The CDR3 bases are TGTGCCAGCAGTTTTGTGCCCCGAGGATGGAAACGGGTGAATCAGCCCCAGCATTTT.

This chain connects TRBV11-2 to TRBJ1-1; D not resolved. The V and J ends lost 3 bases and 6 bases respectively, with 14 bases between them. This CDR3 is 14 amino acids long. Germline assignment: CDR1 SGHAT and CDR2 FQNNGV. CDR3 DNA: TGTGCCAGCAGCTTTGGTCGAGGGTCGGCTGAAGCTTTCTTT. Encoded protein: CASSFGRGSAEAFF.

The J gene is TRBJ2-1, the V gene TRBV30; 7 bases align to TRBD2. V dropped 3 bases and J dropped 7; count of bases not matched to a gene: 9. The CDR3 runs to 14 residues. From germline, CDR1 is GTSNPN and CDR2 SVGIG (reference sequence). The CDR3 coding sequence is TGTGCCTGGAGGAGGAGCGGGGTGGGGAATGAGCAGTTCTTC. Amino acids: CAWRRSGVGNEQFF.

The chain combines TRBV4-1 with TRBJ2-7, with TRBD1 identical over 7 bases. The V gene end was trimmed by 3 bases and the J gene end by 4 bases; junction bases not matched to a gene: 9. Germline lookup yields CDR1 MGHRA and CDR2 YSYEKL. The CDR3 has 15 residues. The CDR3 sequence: CASSQTGQLHYEQYF. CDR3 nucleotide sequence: TGCGCCAGCAGCCAGACGGGACAGCTACATTACGAGCAGTACTTC.

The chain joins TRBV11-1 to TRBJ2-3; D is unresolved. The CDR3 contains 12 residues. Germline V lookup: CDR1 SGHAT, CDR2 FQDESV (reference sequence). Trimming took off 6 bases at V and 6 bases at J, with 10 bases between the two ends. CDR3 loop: CASSRSQDTQYF. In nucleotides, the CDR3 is TGTGCCAGCAGTAGATCACAGGATACGCAGTATTTT.

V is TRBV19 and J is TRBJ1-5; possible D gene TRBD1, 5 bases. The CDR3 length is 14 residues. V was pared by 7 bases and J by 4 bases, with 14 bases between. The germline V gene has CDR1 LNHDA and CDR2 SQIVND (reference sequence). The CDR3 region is CASTPGKGNQPQHF. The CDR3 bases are TGTGCCAGTACCCCAGGGAAAGGAAATCAGCCCCAGCATTTT.

The CDR3 nucleotides read TGTGCCAGTAGTCCGACCGGGACAGGGGACACTGAAGCTTTCTTT. Encoded protein: CASSPTGTGDTEAFF. The chain carries TRBV19 and TRBJ1-1; 10 bases line up with TRBD1. The CDR3 is 15 residues long. Germline lookup yields CDR1 LNHDA and CDR2 SQIVND (reference sequence). Losses at the gene ends were 5 bases for V and 3 bases for J; bases not matched to a gene: 6.

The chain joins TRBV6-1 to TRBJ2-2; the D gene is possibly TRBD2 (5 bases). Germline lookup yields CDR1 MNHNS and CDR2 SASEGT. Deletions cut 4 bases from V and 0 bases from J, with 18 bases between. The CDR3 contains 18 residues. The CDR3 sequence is CASSGDILEGSNTGELFF. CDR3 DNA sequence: TGTGCCAGCAGTGGAGACATTCTTGAGGGTTCGAACACCGGGGAGCTGTTTTTT.

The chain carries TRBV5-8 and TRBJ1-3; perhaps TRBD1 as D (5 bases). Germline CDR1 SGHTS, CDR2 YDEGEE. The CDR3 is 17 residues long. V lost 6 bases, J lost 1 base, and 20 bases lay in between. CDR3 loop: CASNVNPGLDSGNTIYF. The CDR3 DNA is TGTGCCAGCAACGTAAATCCGGGACTGGATTCTGGAAACACCATATATTTT. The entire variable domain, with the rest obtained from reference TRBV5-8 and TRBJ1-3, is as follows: EAGVTQSPTHLIKTRGQQATLRCSPISGHTSVYWYQQALGLGLQFLLWYDEGEERNRGNFPPRFSGRQFPNYSSELNVNALELEDSALYLCASNVNPGLDSGNTIYFGEGSWLTVV.

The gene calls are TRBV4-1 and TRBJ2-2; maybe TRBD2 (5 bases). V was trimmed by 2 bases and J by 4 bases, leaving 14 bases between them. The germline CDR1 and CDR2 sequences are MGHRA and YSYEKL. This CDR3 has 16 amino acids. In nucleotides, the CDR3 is TGCGCCAGCAGCCAAAGAACGGGGAAGGTCACCGGGGAGCTGTTTTTT. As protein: CASSQRTGKVTGELFF.

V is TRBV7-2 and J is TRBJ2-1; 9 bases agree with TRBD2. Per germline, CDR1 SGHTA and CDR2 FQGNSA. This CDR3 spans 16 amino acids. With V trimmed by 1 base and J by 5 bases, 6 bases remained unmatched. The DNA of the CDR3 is TGTGCCAGCAGCTTAGTGATCGGGACTAGCCACAATGAGCAGTTCTTC. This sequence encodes CASSLVIGTSHNEQFF.

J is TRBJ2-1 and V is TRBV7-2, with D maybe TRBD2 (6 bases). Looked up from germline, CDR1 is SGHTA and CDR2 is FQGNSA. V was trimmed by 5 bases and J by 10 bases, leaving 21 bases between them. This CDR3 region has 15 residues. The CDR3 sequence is CASSPLGGTRQEQFF. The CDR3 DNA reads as TGTGCCAGCAGCCCGCTGGGGGGAACCAGACAGGAGCAGTTCTTC.

CDR3 coding DNA: TGCGCCAGCAGCCAAGAGGGCGGGGGCCGTTATAGCAATCAGCCCCAGCATTTT. Its protein product is CASSQEGGGRYSNQPQHF. The chain carries TRBV4-1 and TRBJ1-5; TRBD1 might be the D (6 bases). The ends were cut back, 0 bases at V and 0 bases at J, with 15 bases in the middle. This CDR3 contains 18 residues. Germline assignment: CDR1 MGHRA and CDR2 YSYEKL.

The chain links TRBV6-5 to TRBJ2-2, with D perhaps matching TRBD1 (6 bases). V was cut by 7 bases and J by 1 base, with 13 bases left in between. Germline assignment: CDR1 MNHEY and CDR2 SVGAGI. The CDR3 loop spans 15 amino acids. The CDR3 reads CASTKQGWNTGELFF. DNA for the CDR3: TGTGCCAGCACCAAACAGGGATGGAACACCGGGGAGCTGTTTTTT.

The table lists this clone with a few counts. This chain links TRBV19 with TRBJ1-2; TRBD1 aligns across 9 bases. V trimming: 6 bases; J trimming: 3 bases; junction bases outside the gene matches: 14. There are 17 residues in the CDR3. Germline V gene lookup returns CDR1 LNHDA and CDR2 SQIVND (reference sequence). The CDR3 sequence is CASRNQITGGADYGYTF. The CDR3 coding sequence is TGTGCCAGTAGAAACCAAATAACAGGGGGCGCCGACTATGGCTACACCTTC.

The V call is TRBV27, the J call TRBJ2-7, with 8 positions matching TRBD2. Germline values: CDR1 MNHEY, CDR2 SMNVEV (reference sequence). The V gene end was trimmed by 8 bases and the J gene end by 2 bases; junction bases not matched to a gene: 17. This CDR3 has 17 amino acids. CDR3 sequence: CASAAHRAPGGPYEQYF. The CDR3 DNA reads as TGTGCCAGCGCCGCCCATCGGGCCCCGGGGGGGCCCTACGAGCAGTACTTC.

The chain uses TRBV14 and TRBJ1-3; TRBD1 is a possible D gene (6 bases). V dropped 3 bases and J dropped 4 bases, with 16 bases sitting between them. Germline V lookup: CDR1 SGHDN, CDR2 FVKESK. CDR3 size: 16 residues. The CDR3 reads CASSHCVGRGGNTIYF. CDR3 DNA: TGTGCCAGCAGCCACTGCGTGGGCAGGGGAGGAAACACCATATATTTT.